One and the same sample provided the 16 T cell receptor beta chains below, sequenced in a study of T cell responses to AZD1222 COVID-19 vaccine. TCRdb's table, derived via immunoSEQ multiplex PCR, lists solely in-frame clones and lacks some. The data contain about 140,000 clones, over 85% of them singletons. The sequencing used peripheral blood, collected on day 0 of AZD1222 vaccination. The origin of the receptors is an adult in good health.

The rearrangement joins TRBV10-3 to TRBJ1-2; possible D gene TRBD1, 6 bases. Germline V CDR1 and CDR2: ENHRY, SYGVKD. The CDR3 loop spans 17 amino acids. Between the trimmed V and J ends, which lost 0 bases and 0 bases, there was a span of 14 bases. The CDR3 DNA sequence: TGTGCCATCAGTGAGTCTTGGGGGGCCCCAGCTAACTATGGCTACACCTTC. Translating it yields CAISESWGAPANYGYTF.

The rearrangement joins TRBV27 to TRBJ2-7; unclear D gene. Germline CDR1 MNHEY, CDR2 SMNVEV (reference sequence). V was shortened by 5 bases and J by 4 bases, with 12 bases between the two germline ends. CDR3 length: 13 residues. The CDR3 region has the DNA TGTGCCAGCAGTCTCTCATTGGCATACGAGCAGTACTTC. Translated: CASSLSLAYEQYF.

The V and J genes are TRBV6-4 and TRBJ2-7, with D unclear. The CDR3 sequence is 12 residues long. In germline, CDR1 is MRHNA, CDR2 SNTAGT. V was trimmed by 2 bases and J by 2 bases, leaving 4 bases between them. The CDR3: CASSDSTYEQYF. The CDR3 DNA follows: TGTGCCAGCAGTGACAGTACCTACGAGCAGTACTTC.

The chain uses TRBV28 and TRBJ2-7; D is perhaps TRBD2 (6 bases). With 6 bases removed from V and 2 bases from J, the gap between germline ends came to 14 bases. Looked up from germline, CDR1 is MDHEN and CDR2 is SYDVKM. The length of the CDR3 is 14 residues. This CDR3 is CASRQTGRPYEQYF. For the CDR3, the DNA is TGTGCCAGCAGACAGACGGGGAGGCCCTACGAGCAGTACTTC.

This chain connects TRBV3-1 (or the pseudogene TRBV3-2) to TRBJ1-6; no firm D call. CDR3 length: 16 residues. Deletions cut 6 bases from V and 6 bases from J, with 18 bases between. Germline CDR1 and CDR2: LGHDT and YNNKEL (reference sequence). The CDR3 loop reads CASSPSGRGVNSPLHF. CDR3 nucleotide sequence: TGTGCCAGCAGTCCAAGTGGTCGCGGCGTTAATTCACCCCTCCACTTT.

This chain uses TRBV29-1 with TRBJ1-1; D is unclear. Trimming pared 6 bases from V and 5 bases from J, leaving 13 bases between. Germline V lookup: CDR1 SQVTM, CDR2 ANQGSEA. CDR3 length equals 12 residues. DNA of the CDR3: TGCAGCGTGGTATGGGTAGGGACTGAAGCTTTCTTT. Translated, it gives CSVVWVGTEAFF.

This chain joins TRBV12-3 or TRBV12-4 and TRBJ2-7; D is undetermined. This CDR3 comprises 11 residues. With 5 bases removed from V and 3 bases from J, the gap between germline ends came to 5 bases. The DNA for the CDR3 is TGTGCCAGCAGTCTTGACTACGAGCAGTACTTC. Translation: CASSLDYEQYF.

The chain is built from TRBV23-1 and TRBJ2-5, with TRBD2 matching over 8 bases. TRBV23-1 is filed as an ORF, its function uncertain. This CDR3 is built from 17 residues. V trimming: 3 bases; J trimming: 7 bases; junction bases outside the gene matches: 16. CDR3 sequence (DNA): TGCGCCAGCAGTCACGGGGGGGCTAGGGATCCAAAGGGGACCCAGTACTTC. Translating gives CASSHGGARDPKGTQYF.

V usage is TRBV4-1 and J usage is TRBJ2-3; TRBD1 matches 7 bases. V gave up 0 bases and J gave up 3 bases; unmatched junction bases: 3. The CDR3 sequence is 15 residues long. Germline V gene data show CDR1 as MGHRA and CDR2 as YSYEKL. CDR3: CASSQDPGGTDTQYF. Written as DNA, the CDR3 is TGCGCCAGCAGCCAAGATCCAGGGGGTACAGATACGCAGTATTTT.

V is TRBV11-2 and J is TRBJ1-6; the D gene is possibly TRBD1 (5 bases). The length of the CDR3 is 17 residues. Germline V gene data show CDR1 as SGHAT and CDR2 as FQNNGV. Trimming removed 1 base at V and 4 bases at J, with 14 bases between. This CDR3 is CASSLVWQGLYNSPLHF. CDR3 nucleotide sequence: TGTGCCAGCAGCTTAGTGTGGCAGGGACTTTATAATTCACCCCTCCACTTT.

The chain couples TRBV28 to TRBJ1-5; the D is unclear. The germline gives CDR1 MDHEN, CDR2 SYDVKM. Trimming left V 7 bases short and J 5 bases short, with 15 bases between. The CDR3 has 14 residues. The CDR3 DNA reads as TGTGCCAGCAACCCGGGGAAGTGGGATCAGCCCCAGCATTTT. Protein: CASNPGKWDQPQHF. Full variable domain (missing parts from reference TRBV28 and TRBJ1-5): DVKVTQSSRYLVKRTGEKVFLECVQDMDHENMFWYRQDPGLGLRLIYFSYDVKMKEKGDIPEGYSVSREKKERFSLILESASTNQTSMYLCASNPGKWDQPQHFGDGTRLSIL.

Here the CDR3 DNA reads TGTGCCAGCAGCCAATGGACAGGGAGGGGTGCTGAAGCTTTCTTT. Translating gives CASSQWTGRGAEAFF. The rearrangement links TRBV6-5 to TRBJ1-1; 8 bases are shared with TRBD1. The CDR3 has 15 residues. V gave up 6 bases and J gave up 6 bases; unmatched junction bases: 12. The germline V gene has CDR1 MNHEY and CDR2 SVGAGI.

V is TRBV6-5 and J is TRBJ1-2; D gene ambiguous. CDR3 length equals 13 residues. V shed 2 bases and J shed 1 base, with 5 bases lying between them. The V gene's germline CDR1 is MNHEY and CDR2 SVGAGI. In DNA form, the CDR3 reads TGTGCCAGCAGTTACAGGAGTAACTATGGCTACACCTTC. Its protein is CASSYRSNYGYTF.

The chain carries TRBV28 and TRBJ1-1; D ambiguous. CDR3 length: 14 residues. In germline, CDR1 is MDHEN, CDR2 SYDVKM. The V and J ends lost 2 bases and 2 bases respectively, with 9 bases between them. The CDR3 protein is CASSLEGGNTEAFF. CDR3 bases: TGTGCCAGCAGTTTAGAAGGTGGCAACACTGAAGCTTTCTTT.

This chain joins TRBV5-4 and TRBJ1-1; D gene ambiguous. V lost 0 bases and J lost 2, with 8 bases in between. The CDR3 extends over 14 amino acids. CDR1 and CDR2 from the germline V gene are SGHNT and YYREEE (reference sequence). CDR3 loop: CASSLARGNTEAFF. The CDR3 DNA reads TGTGCCAGCAGCTTGGCGCGGGGAAACACTGAAGCTTTCTTT. The variable domain in full, with the rest retrieved from reference TRBV5-4 and TRBJ1-1, is ETGVTQSPTHLIKTRGQQVTLRCSSQSGHNTVSWYQQALGQGPQFIFQYYREEENGRGNFPPRFSGLQFPNYSSELNVNALELDDSALYLCASSLARGNTEAFFGQGTRLTVV.

V and J are TRBV2 and TRBJ1-6; D not resolved. The V and J ends lost 4 bases and 6 bases respectively, with 7 bases between them. Germline V gene sequence: CDR1 SNHLY, CDR2 FYNNEI. The CDR3 contains 13 residues. CDR3 residues: CASSGSANSPLHF. CDR3 bases: TGTGCCAGCAGTGGCAGTGCTAATTCACCCCTCCACTTT. The whole variable domain, filled in from reference TRBV2 and TRBJ1-6, reads EPEVTQTPSHQVTQMGQEVILRCVPISNHLYFYWYRQILGQKVEFLVSFYNNEISEKSEIFDDQFSVERPDGSNFTLKIRSTKLEDSAMYFCASSGSANSPLHFGNGTRLTVT.